Below, one T cell receptor beta chain is given with its context. The antigen remains undetermined. The sample comes from a study of cytomegalovirus exposure and HLA in healthy donors. Study summary: Among several hundred genotyped donors, around 77% fell in the Caucasian-associated ancestry cluster.

PCR primers comprised 60 Vbeta and 13 Jbeta primers. Produced via immunoSEQ multiplex PCR; TCRdb's table is partial and in-frame only. The sample includes about 150,000 clones, about 82% of them seen just once. Trimming pared 1 base from V and 2 bases from J, leaving 6 bases between. This CDR3 has 15 residues. CDR1 is LNHDA, CDR2 SQIVND, per germline (reference sequence). Study results and limitations: The authors judged a highly shared variant cluster likely a sequencing artifact.

J is TRBJ2-6 and V is TRBV19; unclear D gene. The specimen sequenced was PBMCs. This sequence originates from a male donor in good health and CMV-seronegative. For the CDR3, the DNA is TGTGCCAGTAGTATAGGGCAGGCTGGGGCCAACGTCCTGACTTTC. Protein sequence: CASSIGQAGANVLTF.